The clone carrying this TCR beta chain appeared a few times. These data originate in a study of T cells after yellow fever vaccination. A single record per CDR3 protein comes from TCRdb applying MiXCR to the 5' RACE reads. The table records under 500,000 distinct CDR3 sequences, roughly 20% of them present only once. The sequence came from a young man who received the YFV17D yellow fever vaccine. Source: PBMCs, taken before the yellow fever booster vaccination.

The CDR3 DNA follows: TGTGCCAGCAGTTACTTGGGAGAAGAAGCTTTCTTT. Translated, it gives CASSYLGEEAFF. The J gene is TRBJ1-1, the V gene TRBV6-2 or TRBV6-3; no clear D. The CDR3 has 12 amino acids. With 1 base removed from V and 8 bases from J, the gap between germline ends came to 8 bases. Germline CDR1 reads MNHEY; CDR2 reads SVGEGT.